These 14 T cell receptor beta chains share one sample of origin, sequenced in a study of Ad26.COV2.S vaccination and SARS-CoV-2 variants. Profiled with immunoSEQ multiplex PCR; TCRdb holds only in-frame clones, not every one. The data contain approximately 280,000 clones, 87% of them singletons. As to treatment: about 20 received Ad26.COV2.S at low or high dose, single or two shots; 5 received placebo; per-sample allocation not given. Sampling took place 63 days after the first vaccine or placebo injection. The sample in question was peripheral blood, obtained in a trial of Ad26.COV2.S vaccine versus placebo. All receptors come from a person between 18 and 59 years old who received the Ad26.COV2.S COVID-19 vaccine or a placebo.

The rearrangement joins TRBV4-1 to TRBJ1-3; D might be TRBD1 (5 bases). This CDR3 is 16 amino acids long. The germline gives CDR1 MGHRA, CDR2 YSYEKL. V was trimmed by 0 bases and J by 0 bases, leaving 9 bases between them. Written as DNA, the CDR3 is TGCGCCAGCAGCCAAGATTGGAGGGGCTCTGGAAACACCATATATTTT. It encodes CASSQDWRGSGNTIYF.

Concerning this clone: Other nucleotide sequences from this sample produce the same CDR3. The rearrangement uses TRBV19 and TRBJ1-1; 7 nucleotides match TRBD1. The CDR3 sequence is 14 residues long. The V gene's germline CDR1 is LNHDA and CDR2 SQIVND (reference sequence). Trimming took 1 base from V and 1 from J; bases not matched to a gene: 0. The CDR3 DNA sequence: TGTGCCAGTAGTATAGGACAGGGGAACACTGAAGCTTTCTTT. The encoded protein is CASSIGQGNTEAFF.

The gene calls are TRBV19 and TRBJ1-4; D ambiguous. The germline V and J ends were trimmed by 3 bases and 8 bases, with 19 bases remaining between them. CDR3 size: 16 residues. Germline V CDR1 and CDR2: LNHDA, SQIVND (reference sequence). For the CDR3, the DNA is TGTGCCAGTAGTATTCTAACGGGAAAGGGAAGCGAAAAACTGTTTTTT. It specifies CASSILTGKGSEKLFF.

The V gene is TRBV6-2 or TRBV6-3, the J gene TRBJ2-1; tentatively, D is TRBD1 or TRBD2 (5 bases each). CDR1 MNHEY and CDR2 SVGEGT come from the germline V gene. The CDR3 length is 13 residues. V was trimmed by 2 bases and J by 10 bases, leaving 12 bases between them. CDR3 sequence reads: CASSYERWGEQFF. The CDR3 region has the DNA TGTGCCAGCAGTTACGAGCGGTGGGGGGAGCAGTTCTTC.

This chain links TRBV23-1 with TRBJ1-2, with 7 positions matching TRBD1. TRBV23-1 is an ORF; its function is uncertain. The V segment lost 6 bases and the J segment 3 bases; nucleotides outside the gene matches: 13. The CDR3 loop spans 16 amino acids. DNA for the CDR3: TGCGCCAGCAGCCGGGAAACTACAGGGGTTCACTATGGCTACACCTTC. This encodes CASSRETTGVHYGYTF.

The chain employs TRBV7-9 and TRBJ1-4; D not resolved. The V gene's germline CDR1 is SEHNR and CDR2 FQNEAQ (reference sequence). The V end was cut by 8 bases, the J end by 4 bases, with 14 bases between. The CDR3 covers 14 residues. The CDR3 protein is CASFKWGYNEKLFF. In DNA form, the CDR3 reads TGTGCCAGCTTCAAATGGGGTTATAATGAAAAACTGTTTTTT.

CDR3 in amino acids: CASSQGAYEQFF. The CDR3 DNA reads TGCGCCAGCAGCCAAGGGGCCTATGAGCAGTTCTTC. The chain employs TRBV4-1 and TRBJ2-1; D is undetermined. Trimming stripped 1 base from V and 8 bases from J, with 6 bases between. The CDR3 sequence is 12 residues long. CDR1 is MGHRA and CDR2 is YSYEKL in the germline V gene.

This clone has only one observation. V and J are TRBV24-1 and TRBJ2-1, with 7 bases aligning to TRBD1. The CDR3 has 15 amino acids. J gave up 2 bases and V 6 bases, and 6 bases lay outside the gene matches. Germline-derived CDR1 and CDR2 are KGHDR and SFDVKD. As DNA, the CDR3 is TGTGCCACCAGTTCCGCGACAGGGACCTACAATGAGCAGTTCTTC. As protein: CATSSATGTYNEQFF.

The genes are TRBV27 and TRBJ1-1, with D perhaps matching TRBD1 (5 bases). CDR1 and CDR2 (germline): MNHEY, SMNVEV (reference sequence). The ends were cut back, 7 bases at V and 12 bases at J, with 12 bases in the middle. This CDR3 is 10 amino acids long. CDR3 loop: CASTGTGTFF. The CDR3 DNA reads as TGTGCCAGCACCGGGACGGGGACTTTCTTT.

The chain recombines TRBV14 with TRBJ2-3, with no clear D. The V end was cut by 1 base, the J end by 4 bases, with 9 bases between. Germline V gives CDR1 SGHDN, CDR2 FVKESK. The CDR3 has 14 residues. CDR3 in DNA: TGTGCCAGCAGCCAAGCTCTGGATTCAGATACGCAGTATTTT. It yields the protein CASSQALDSDTQYF.

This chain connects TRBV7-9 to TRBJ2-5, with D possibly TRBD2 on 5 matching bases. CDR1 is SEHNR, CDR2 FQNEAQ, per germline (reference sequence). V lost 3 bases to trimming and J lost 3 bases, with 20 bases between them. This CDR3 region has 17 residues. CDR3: CASSFNWGQAGEETQYF. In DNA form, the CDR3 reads TGTGCCAGCAGCTTTAATTGGGGTCAGGCGGGTGAAGAGACCCAGTACTTC. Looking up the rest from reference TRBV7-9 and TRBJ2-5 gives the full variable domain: DTGVSQNPRHKITKRGQNVTFRCDPISEHNRLYWYRQTLGQGPEFLTYFQNEAQLEKSRLLSDRFSAERPKGSFSTLEIQRTEQGDSAMYLCASSFNWGQAGEETQYFGPGTRLLVL.

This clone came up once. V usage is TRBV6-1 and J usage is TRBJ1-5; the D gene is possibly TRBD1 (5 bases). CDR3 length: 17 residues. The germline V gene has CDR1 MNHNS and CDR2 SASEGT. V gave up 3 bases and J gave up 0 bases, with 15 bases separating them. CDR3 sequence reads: CASSEARARNSNQPQHF. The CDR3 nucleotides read TGTGCCAGCAGTGAGGCCAGGGCACGGAATAGCAATCAGCCCCAGCATTTT.

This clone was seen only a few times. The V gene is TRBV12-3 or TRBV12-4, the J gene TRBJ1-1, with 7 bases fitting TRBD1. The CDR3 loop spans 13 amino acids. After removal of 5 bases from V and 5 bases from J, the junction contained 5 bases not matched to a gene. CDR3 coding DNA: TGTGCCAGCAGTCCTTCGACAGGGACTGAAGCTTTCTTT. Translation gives CASSPSTGTEAFF.

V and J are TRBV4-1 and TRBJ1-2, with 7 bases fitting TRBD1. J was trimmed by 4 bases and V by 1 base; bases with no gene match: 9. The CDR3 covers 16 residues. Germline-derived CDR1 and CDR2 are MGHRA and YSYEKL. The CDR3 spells CASSQGSAGGGYGYTF. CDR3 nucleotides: TGCGCCAGCAGCCAAGGGAGTGCAGGGGGAGGCTATGGCTACACCTTC.